This is a list of T cell receptor beta chains from one sample in a study of blood T cells in healthy people across ages. TCRdb passed the 5' RACE reads through MiXCR, listing each CDR3 protein once. The data show roughly 800,000 distinct CDR3 sequences, 25% seen once. This sample was shared with a second study, whose subject was T cells of mothers and their children.

The sequenced material came from blood. The origin of the receptors is a boy aged 10-17 years in good health. Each CDR3 is given with its conserved first and last residue. The order of the fields is clone size, D gene, J gene, V gene, CDR3 protein, CDR3 DNA. A D gene is named only where the DNA matches it firmly. Some rows have no size entry. The others give once, few or many, or a class for an expanded clone.

-,TRBD1,TRBJ2-7,TRBV20-1,CSARPLVGQGEDYEQYF,TGCAGTGCTAGACCTTTGGTGGGACAGGGGGAGGACTACGAGCAGTACTTC
-,TRBD1,TRBJ1-2,TRBV28,CASSQGQGRYGYTF,TGTGCCAGCAGTCAGGGACAGGGAAGATATGGCTACACCTTC
-,-,TRBJ2-1,TRBV20-1,CSARARYEQFF,TGCAGTGCTAGAGCACGCTATGAGCAGTTCTTC
few,TRBD2,TRBJ2-1,TRBV12-3/TRBV12-4,CASSYLAAYNEQFF,TGTGCCAGCAGTTATCTAGCGGCTTACAATGAGCAGTTCTTC
-,-,TRBJ2-2,TRBV7-2,CASSTGTYNTGELFF,TGTGCCAGCAGCACCGGGACGTATAACACCGGGGAGCTGTTTTTT
-,-,TRBJ2-4,TRBV28,CASSLRLRGDIQYF,TGTGCCAGCAGTTTGAGGCTCAGGGGTGACATTCAGTACTTC
-,-,TRBJ1-4,TRBV5-1,CASSFTAGDVEKLFF,TGCGCCAGCAGCTTCACGGCAGGAGACGTTGAAAAACTGTTTTTT
once,-,TRBJ2-3,TRBV3-1,CASSQGGRTDTQYF,TGTGCCAGCAGCCAAGGGGGACGCACAGATACGCAGTATTTT
many,-,TRBJ1-5,TRBV5-1,CASSLGTGIKPQHF,TGCGCCAGCAGCTTGGGTACCGGGATCAAGCCCCAGCATTTT
few,-,TRBJ2-2,TRBV3-1,CASSHLGGGLRTGELFF,TGTGCCAGCAGCCATCTTGGGGGGGGGCTACGCACCGGGGAGCTGTTTTTT
-,-,TRBJ2-1,TRBV20-1,CSARDLGLGDKQFF,TGCAGTGCTAGAGATCTTGGCCTGGGGGATAAGCAGTTCTTC
few,TRBD1,TRBJ1-4,TRBV4-1,CASSQTGSSEKLFF,TGCGCCAGCAGCCAGACAGGGAGTAGCGAAAAACTGTTTTTT
-,-,TRBJ2-3,TRBV24-1,CATSDLLVDTQYF,TGTGCCACCAGTGATTTGCTGGTAGATACGCAGTATTTT
-,-,TRBJ1-4,TRBV30,CAWSPQVLEKLFF,TGTGCCTGGAGTCCACAGGTGCTTGAAAAACTGTTTTTT
-,TRBD1,TRBJ1-5,TRBV20-1,CSARTDRGLGQPQHF,TGCAGTGCTAGAACAGACAGGGGGCTTGGGCAGCCCCAGCATTTT
-,-,TRBJ2-7,TRBV5-6,CASSLGPGDYEQYF,TGTGCCAGCAGCTTGGGCCCCGGGGACTACGAGCAGTACTTC
few,-,TRBJ2-7,TRBV7-9,CASSLEGFSVSYEQYF,TGTGCCAGCAGCTTAGAAGGTTTTTCGGTTTCCTACGAGCAGTACTTC
-,-,TRBJ1-4,TRBV6-6,CASSYQGTTNEKLFF,TGTGCCAGCAGTTACCAAGGGACGACTAATGAAAAACTGTTTTTT
-,-,TRBJ2-1,TRBV5-1,CASSSTTRGDNEQFF,TGCGCCAGCAGCTCTACGACCCGAGGGGACAATGAGCAGTTCTTC
-,-,TRBJ2-7,TRBV4-2,CASSQEFSQSSYEQHF,TGTGCCAGCAGCCAAGAATTCAGCCAGAGCTCCTACGAGCAGCACTTC
-,TRBD1,TRBJ2-5,TRBV11-2,CASSLTGFDQETQYF,TGTGCCAGCAGCCTGACAGGGTTTGACCAAGAGACCCAGTACTTC
many,TRBD2,TRBJ2-7,TRBV12-3/TRBV12-4,CASSPGLASYEQYF,TGTGCCAGCAGCCCGGGACTAGCAAGCTACGAGCAGTACTTC
many,-,TRBJ2-1,TRBV6-6,CASSPYSGNEQFF,TGTGCCAGCAGCCCATATAGCGGAAATGAGCAGTTCTTC
-,TRBD1,TRBJ2-5,TRBV3-1,CASSPFGQGAQETQYF,TGTGCCAGCAGCCCCTTTGGACAGGGCGCCCAAGAGACCCAGTACTTC
-,TRBD2,TRBJ2-5,TRBV7-2,CASSSRLALETQYF,TGTGCCAGCAGCTCCAGACTAGCTTTGGAGACCCAGTACTTC
few,-,TRBJ2-1,TRBV28,CASTSEFYNEQFF,TGTGCCAGCACCTCGGAGTTTTACAATGAGCAGTTCTTC
many,-,TRBJ2-7,TRBV2,CASSVSSSYEQYF,TGTGCCAGCAGTGTGTCCAGCTCCTACGAGCAGTACTTC
-,-,TRBJ2-5,TRBV30,CAWSLAWRQETQYF,TGTGCCTGGAGTCTGGCATGGCGGCAAGAGACCCAGTACTTC
few,TRBD1,TRBJ1-5,TRBV12-3/TRBV12-4,CASSSPGTGMGISNQPQHF,TGTGCCAGCAGTTCCCCCGGGACAGGGATGGGGATTAGCAATCAGCCCCAGCATTTT